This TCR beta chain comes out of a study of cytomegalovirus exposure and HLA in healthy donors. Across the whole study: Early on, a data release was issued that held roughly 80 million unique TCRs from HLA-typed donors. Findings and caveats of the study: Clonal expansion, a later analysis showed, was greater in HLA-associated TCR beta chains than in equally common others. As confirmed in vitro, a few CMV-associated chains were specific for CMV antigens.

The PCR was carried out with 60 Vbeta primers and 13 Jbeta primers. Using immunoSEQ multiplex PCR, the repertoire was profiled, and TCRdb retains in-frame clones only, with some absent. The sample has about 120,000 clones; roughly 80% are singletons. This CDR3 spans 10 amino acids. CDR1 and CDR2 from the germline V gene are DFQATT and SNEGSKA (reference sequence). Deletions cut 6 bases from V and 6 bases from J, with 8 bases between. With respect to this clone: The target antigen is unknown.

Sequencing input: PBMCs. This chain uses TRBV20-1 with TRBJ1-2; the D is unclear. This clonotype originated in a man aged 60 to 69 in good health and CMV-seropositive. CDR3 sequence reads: CSAGADGYTF. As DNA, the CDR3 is TGCAGTGCGGGCGCCGATGGCTACACCTTC.